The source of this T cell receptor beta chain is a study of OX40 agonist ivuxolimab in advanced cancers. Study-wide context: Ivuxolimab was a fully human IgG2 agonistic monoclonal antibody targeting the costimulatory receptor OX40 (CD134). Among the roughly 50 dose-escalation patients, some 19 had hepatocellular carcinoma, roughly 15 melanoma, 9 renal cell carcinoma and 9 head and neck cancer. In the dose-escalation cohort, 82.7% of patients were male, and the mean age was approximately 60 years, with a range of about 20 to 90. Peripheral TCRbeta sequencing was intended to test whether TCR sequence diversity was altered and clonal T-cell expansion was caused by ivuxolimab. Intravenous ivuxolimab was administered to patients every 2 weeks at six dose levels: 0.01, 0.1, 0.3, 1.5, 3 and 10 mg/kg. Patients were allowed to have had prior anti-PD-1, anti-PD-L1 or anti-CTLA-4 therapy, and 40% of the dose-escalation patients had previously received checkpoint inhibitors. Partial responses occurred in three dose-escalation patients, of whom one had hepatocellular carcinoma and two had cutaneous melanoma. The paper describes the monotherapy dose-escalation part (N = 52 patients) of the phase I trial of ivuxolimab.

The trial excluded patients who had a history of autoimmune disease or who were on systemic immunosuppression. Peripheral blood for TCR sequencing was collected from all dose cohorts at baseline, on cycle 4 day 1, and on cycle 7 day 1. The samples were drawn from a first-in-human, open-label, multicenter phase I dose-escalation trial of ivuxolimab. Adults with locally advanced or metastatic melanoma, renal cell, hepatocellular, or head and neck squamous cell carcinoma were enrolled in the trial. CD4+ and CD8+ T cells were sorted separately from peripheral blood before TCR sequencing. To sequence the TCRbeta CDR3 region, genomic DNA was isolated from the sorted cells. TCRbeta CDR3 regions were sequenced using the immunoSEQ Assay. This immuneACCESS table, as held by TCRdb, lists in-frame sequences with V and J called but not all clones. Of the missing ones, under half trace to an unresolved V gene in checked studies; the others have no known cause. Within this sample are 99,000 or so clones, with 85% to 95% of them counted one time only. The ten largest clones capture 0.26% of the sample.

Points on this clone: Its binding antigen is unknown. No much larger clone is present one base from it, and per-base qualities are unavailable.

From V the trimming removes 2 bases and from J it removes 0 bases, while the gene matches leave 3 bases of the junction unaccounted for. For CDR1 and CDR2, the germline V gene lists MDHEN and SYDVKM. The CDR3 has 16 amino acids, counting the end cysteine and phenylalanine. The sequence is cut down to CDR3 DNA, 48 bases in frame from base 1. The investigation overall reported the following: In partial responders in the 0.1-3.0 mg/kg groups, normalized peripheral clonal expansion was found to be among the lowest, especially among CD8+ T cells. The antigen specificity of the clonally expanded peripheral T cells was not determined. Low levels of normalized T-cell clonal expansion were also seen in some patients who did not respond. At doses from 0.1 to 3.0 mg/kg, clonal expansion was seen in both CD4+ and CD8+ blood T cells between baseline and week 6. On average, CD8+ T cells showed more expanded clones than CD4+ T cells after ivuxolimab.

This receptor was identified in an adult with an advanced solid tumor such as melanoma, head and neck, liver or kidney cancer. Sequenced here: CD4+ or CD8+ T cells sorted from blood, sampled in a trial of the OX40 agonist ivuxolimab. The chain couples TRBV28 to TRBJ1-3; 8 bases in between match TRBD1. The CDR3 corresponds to CASSLPTGGSGNTIYF. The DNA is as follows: TGTGCCAGCAGTTTACCCACAGGGGGCTCTGGAAACACCATATATTTT.